The 7 T cell receptor beta chains below come from one sample, sequenced in a study of OX40 agonist ivuxolimab in advanced cancers. Assay: immunoSEQ multiplex PCR; the TCRdb copy retains only in-frame clones and omits some. This table holds just over 40,000 clones, 70% to 90% found once. The input for sequencing was CD4+ or CD8+ T cells sorted from blood, taken in a trial of the OX40 agonist ivuxolimab. The source of these receptors is an adult with an advanced solid tumor such as melanoma, head and neck, liver or kidney cancer.

J is TRBJ2-1 and V is TRBV10-2; TRBD2 aligns across 14 bases. The J segment lost 15 bases and the V segment lost 4 bases, leaving 8 bases of the junction unmatched. The CDR3 sequence is 14 residues long. The V gene's germline CDR1 is WSHSY and CDR2 SAAADI. The CDR3 is CASSAPGTSGSRFF. CDR3 DNA: TGCGCCAGCAGTGCCCCCGGGACTAGCGGGAGCCGGTTCTTC.

The V and J genes are TRBV14 and TRBJ1-2, with 8 nucleotides matching TRBD1. CDR3 size: 14 residues. Germline trimming cut 2 bases from V and 8 bases from J; bases unmatched to any gene: 7. Germline V lookup: CDR1 SGHDN, CDR2 FVKESK. The CDR3 DNA reads TGTGCCAGCAGCCAATTCCAGGGGGCGCGGGGCTACACCTTC. Its protein product is CASSQFQGARGYTF. The whole variable domain, filled in from reference TRBV14 and TRBJ1-2, reads EAGVTQFPSHSVIEKGQTVTLRCDPISGHDNLYWYRRVMGKEIKFLLHFVKESKQDESGMPNNRFLAERTGGTYSTLKVQPAELEDSGVYFCASSQFQGARGYTFGSGTRLTVV.

This rearrangement joins TRBV4-2 to TRBJ2-1; 9 nucleotides align to TRBD2. J lost 7 bases, V lost 4 bases, and 11 bases had no gene match. Germline V gene lookup returns CDR1 LGHNA and CDR2 YNFKEQ. The CDR3 length is 16 residues. In DNA form, the CDR3 reads TGTGCCAGCAGCCCTCGGGTAGCGGGAGAAACGAATGAGCAGTTCTTC. Its protein product is CASSPRVAGETNEQFF.

This chain links TRBV4-1 with TRBJ2-7, with D perhaps matching TRBD1 or TRBD2 (5 bases each). Germline CDR1 reads MGHRA; CDR2 reads YSYEKL. V dropped 4 bases and J dropped 0 bases, with 10 bases sitting between them. The CDR3 has 14 amino acids. The chain's CDR3 is CASSPYGASYEQYF. CDR3 coding DNA: TGCGCCAGCAGCCCGTACGGGGCCTCCTACGAGCAGTACTTC.

The V call is TRBV27, the J call TRBJ2-7, with TRBD2 identical over 9 bases. The CDR3 totals 15 residues. V shed 3 bases, J shed 0 bases, and the junction held 3 bases outside the gene matches. Germline V gene lookup returns CDR1 MNHEY and CDR2 SMNVEV (reference sequence). The chain's CDR3 is CASSFGAGGSYEQYF. In DNA form, the CDR3 reads TGTGCCAGCAGTTTTGGAGCGGGAGGCTCCTACGAGCAGTACTTC.

This clone was detected only once. J is TRBJ2-7 and V is TRBV4-1, with 7 bases lining up with TRBD1. The CDR3 is made up of 16 amino acids. Trimming at V came to 3 bases and at J to 0 bases, leaving 8 bases not matched to a gene. The germline V gene encodes CDR1 MGHRA and CDR2 YSYEKL. The CDR3: CASSHRTGQRSYEQYF. The DNA of the CDR3 is TGCGCCAGCAGCCACCGCACGGGACAGCGCTCCTACGAGCAGTACTTC.

The chain uses TRBV27 and TRBJ2-2; no definite D call. The germline V and J ends were trimmed by 8 bases and 2 bases, with 12 bases remaining between them. The CDR3 loop spans 14 amino acids. CDR1 and CDR2 (germline): MNHEY, SMNVEV (reference sequence). The CDR3 sequence: CASYPFANTGELFF. CDR3 nucleotide sequence: TGTGCCAGCTACCCTTTCGCTAACACCGGGGAGCTGTTTTTT.